The T cell receptor beta chain under discussion was sequenced for a study of T-cell reconstitution after alpha-beta-depleted transplantation in children. Trimming left V 4 bases short and J 0 bases short, with 18 bases between. CDR3 length: 18 amino acids. Germline lookup yields CDR1 MNHEY and CDR2 SMNVEV (reference sequence). Library preparation (for TCRbeta) was performed with unique molecular identifiers. One entry per CDR3 protein, called by TCRdb with MiXCR from the PCR reads. The sample yields some 340,000 distinct CDR3 sequences, over 9% seen once. This clonotype was observed a few times. The receptor was isolated from a human donor who donated a stem cell graft to a child with acute lymphoblastic leukemia. The chain couples TRBV27 to TRBJ2-2, with D possibly being TRBD1 (6 bases). Sequenced here: PBMCs from the stem cell graft donor, sampled from the stem cell graft. The CDR3 here is CASSSVRVSGANTGELFF. CDR3 DNA sequence: TGTGCCAGCAGTTCCGTGAGGGTGTCAGGGGCGAACACCGGGGAGCTGTTTTTT.